This T cell receptor (beta chain) was captured by sequencing in a study of blood T cell repertoires in COVID-19. Study-wide background: Samples of COVID-19 (acute and convalescent) were obtained from the United States, Italy and Spain. From T cells, B-cell-depleted T cells, or PBMCs came the material, which was cDNA or gDNA.

Original processing methods: Cell counts per sample came from amplifying reference gene primers. Some clones are missing from TCRdb's copy, which holds only in-frame ones; the method was immunoSEQ multiplex PCR. V, J and clone size were drawn from that table, and D and trimming were deduced from the DNA. The table includes approximately 72,000 clones, around 85% detected once. This TCR was sampled from a man aged 50-60 years with acute or convalescent COVID-19. The sample taken for sequencing was peripheral blood.

The CDR3 DNA follows: TGTGCCAGCAGACCTCGGACAGGGGCCACAGATACGCAGTATTTT. This translates into CASRPRTGATDTQYF. The V and J genes are TRBV3-1 (or the pseudogene TRBV3-2) and TRBJ2-3, with 9 bases matching TRBD1. The trim removed 6 bases at V and 2 bases at J, leaving 6 bases unmatched. The length of the CDR3 is 15 residues. Germline V gene data show CDR1 as LGHDT and CDR2 as YNNKEL (reference sequence).